The TCR beta chain described here comes from a study of neurological immune-mediated disorders. The study's findings and limits: One cluster of related CDR3 sequences contained, by phylogenetic grouping, the repertoires of 18 of 34 multiple sclerosis patients and formed a possible signature. The absence of shared CDR3 amino acid sequences among expanded clones across subjects suggests private repertoires in all groups.

The V end was cut by 3 bases, the J end by 4 bases, with 16 bases between. CDR1 is DFQATT and CDR2 is SNEGSKA in the germline V gene (reference sequence). The CDR3 extends over 15 amino acids. cDNA was made by 5'RACE with 10-nucleotide random UMIs. TCRdb called the 5' RACE reads again in MiXCR, with one record for every CDR3 protein. The data show roughly 90,000 distinct CDR3 sequences, roughly 3.5% seen once. This clonotype has a count of ten or more. The target antigen is unknown. The sample consisted of PBMCs. The receptor was derived from a woman between 45 and 65 years old with multiple sclerosis. V is TRBV20-1 and J is TRBJ2-1, with D tentatively TRBD2 (6 bases). The CDR3 sequence: CSARPPRGGYNEQFF. Here the CDR3 DNA reads TGCAGTGCTAGGCCCCCCCGCGGAGGGTACAATGAGCAGTTCTTC.